Presented here are 6 T cell receptor beta chains from one specimen sequenced in a study of vaccination and CD4 T cells after COVID-19. As for treatment: 10-day PBMC culture with coronavirus spike peptide pools or control peptides (ViraFEST assay). These receptors' antigens are unknown. Cultured CD4+ T cell DNA was sequenced using the Oncomine TCR Beta short-read assay. MiXCR was run by TCRdb on the PCR reads, yielding one entry per CDR3 protein. The sample has around 20,000 distinct CDR3 sequences, under 65% seen once. Here the sequenced sample was CD4+ T cells from blood, cultured in vitro, taken after SARS-CoV-2 vaccination. The source is a human donor who had recovered from COVID-19.

This clonotype occurred a few times. V and J are TRBV20-1 and TRBJ1-6; D might be TRBD1 (5 bases). The CDR3 spans 14 residues. The germline V and J ends were trimmed by 5 bases and 7 bases, with 15 bases remaining between them. Per the germline V gene, CDR1 is DFQATT and CDR2 is SNEGSKA (reference sequence). CDR3 loop: CSAVTGTLNSPLHF. In DNA form, the CDR3 reads TGCAGTGCTGTTACCGGGACGTTAAATTCACCCCTCCACTTT.

The chain combines TRBV7-9 with TRBJ1-1; 9 nucleotides align to TRBD1. V shed 8 bases and J 4 bases; nucleotides not matched to a gene: 8. The CDR3 length is 14 residues. Germline CDR1 and CDR2: SEHNR and FQNEAQ (reference sequence). CDR3: CASGSGTGFTEAFF. The CDR3, as DNA: TGTGCCAGCGGCAGTGGGACAGGGTTCACTGAAGCTTTCTTT.

V usage is TRBV7-7 and J usage is TRBJ1-5, with a tentative D call TRBD1 (5 bases). This CDR3 has 18 residues. CDR1 is SSHAT, CDR2 FNYEAQ, per germline (reference sequence). V was shortened by 2 bases and J by 0 bases, with 17 bases between the two germline ends. For the CDR3, the DNA is TGTGCCAGCAGCTTACAAATTTCAGGGATCCTTAGCAATCAGCCCCAGCATTTT. Protein sequence: CASSLQISGILSNQPQHF.

The chain is built from TRBV6-1 and TRBJ1-6; D is possibly TRBD1 (6 bases). There are 15 residues in the CDR3. Trimming stripped 8 bases from V and 7 bases from J, with 18 bases between. CDR1 MNHNS and CDR2 SASEGT come from the germline V gene. CDR3 protein: CASGGGGVGNSPLHF. The CDR3 nucleotides are TGTGCCAGCGGAGGGGGTGGGGTGGGGAATTCACCCCTCCACTTT.

The rearrangement links TRBV28 to TRBJ2-7; no reliable D call. Germline V gives CDR1 MDHEN, CDR2 SYDVKM. V was clipped by 6 bases and J by 3 bases, with 9 bases between them. The CDR3 extends over 12 amino acids. CDR3 residues: CASRSGGYEQYF. CDR3 DNA sequence: TGTGCCAGCAGGTCAGGTGGCTACGAGCAGTACTTC.

The chain joins TRBV10-3 to TRBJ2-7, with 12 nucleotides matching TRBD2. J lost 5 bases, V lost 6 bases, and 5 bases had no gene match. Per the germline V gene, CDR1 is ENHRY and CDR2 is SYGVKD. The CDR3 runs to 14 residues. CDR3: CAISATSGGDEQYF. For the CDR3, the DNA is TGTGCCATCAGCGCGACTAGCGGGGGAGACGAGCAGTACTTC.